One sample yielded the 10 T cell receptor beta chains listed below, sequenced in a study of CD8 T cells in ankylosing spondylitis. Via MiXCR, TCRdb re-called the 5' RACE reads, giving one row per CDR3 protein. The sample lists 180,000 or so distinct CDR3 sequences, around a tenth occurring once. The sequencing sample was made of blood, either unsorted or a sorted T cell fraction (not recorded which). These TCRs come from a male donor with ankylosing spondylitis or in good health (not recorded which).

This clonotype came up a few times. The chain links TRBV7-2 to TRBJ2-3; D might be TRBD2 (7 bases). Germline-derived CDR1 and CDR2 are SGHTA and FQGNSA. The length of the CDR3 is 16 residues. V shed 1 base and J shed 2 bases, with 13 bases lying between them. The CDR3 bases are TGTGCCAGCAGCTTAGAGTCGCGGGGGCTCACAGATACGCAGTATTTT. Its translation is CASSLESRGLTDTQYF.

This clonotype occurred a few times. A much larger clone differs by one base, so this may be a read error. This chain uses TRBV12-3 or TRBV12-4 with TRBJ2-1; 8 positions agree with TRBD1. The V segment lost 4 bases and the J segment 8 bases; nucleotides outside the gene matches: 4. The CDR3 runs 13 residues. The DNA of the CDR3 is TGTGCCAGCAGTTCGGGCAGGGGGCATGAGCAGTTCTTC. Encoded protein: CASSSGRGHEQFF.

This clonotype was recorded many times. The genes are TRBV7-8 and TRBJ1-1; D call uncertain. CDR3 length: 15 residues. The germline V and J ends were trimmed by 1 base and 4 bases, with 13 bases remaining between them. The germline CDR1 and CDR2 sequences are SGHVS and FQNEAQ. The DNA for the CDR3 is TGTGCCAGCAGCTTAGTCGAGGGTGAGGGCACTGAAGCTTTCTTT. Translation gives CASSLVEGEGTEAFF.

There are a few counts of this clonotype. V usage is TRBV7-8 and J usage is TRBJ2-7; no clear D gene. Per germline, CDR1 SGHVS and CDR2 FQNEAQ. This CDR3 has 13 residues. V lost 3 bases to trimming and J lost 2 bases, with 8 bases between them. As DNA, the CDR3 is TGTGCCAGCAGCTTCAGACCTCCCTACGAGCAGTACTTC. As protein: CASSFRPPYEQYF.

The genes are TRBV6-1 and TRBJ1-5; D is undetermined. Trimming removed 6 bases from V and 4 bases from J, with 16 bases in between. CDR3 length: 15 residues. The germline V gene encodes CDR1 MNHNS and CDR2 SASEGT. The CDR3 coding sequence is TGTGCCAGCAGGCCGGGGAGTGCACTAAATCAGCCCCAGCATTTT. The encoded protein is CASRPGSALNQPQHF.

This clonotype has at least ten counts. V is TRBV6-1 and J is TRBJ1-1; tentative D call: TRBD1 (6 bases). Germline loops: CDR1 MNHNS, CDR2 SASEGT. CDR3 size: 14 residues. V dropped 5 bases and J dropped 7 bases, with 17 bases sitting between them. CDR3 in amino acids: CASSQRDRGREAFF. CDR3 nucleotide sequence: TGTGCCAGCAGTCAAAGGGACCGGGGGCGTGAAGCTTTCTTT.

Many counts were recorded for this clonotype. The chain combines TRBV6-1 with TRBJ1-2; 7 positions match TRBD1. The V gene end was trimmed by 8 bases and the J gene end by 4 bases; junction bases not matched to a gene: 10. CDR1 MNHNS and CDR2 SASEGT come from the germline V gene. The CDR3 sequence is 14 residues long. The CDR3 spells CASATGAGGYGYTF. CDR3 sequence (DNA): TGTGCCAGCGCAACAGGGGCCGGTGGCTATGGCTACACCTTC.

This clonotype showed up many times. The V gene is TRBV20-1, the J gene TRBJ1-1; possible D gene TRBD1, 5 bases. Looked up from germline, CDR1 is DFQATT and CDR2 is SNEGSKA (reference sequence). The CDR3 spans 14 residues. Trimming left V 0 bases short and J 0 bases short, with 8 bases between. CDR3 DNA sequence: TGCAGTGCTAGAGAGGCCAGGGTGAACACTGAAGCTTTCTTT. Amino acid sequence: CSAREARVNTEAFF.

At least ten counts were recorded for this clonotype. The chain has TRBV12-3 or TRBV12-4 and TRBJ1-2, with D maybe TRBD1 (6 bases). Trimming took 0 bases from V and 8 from J, leaving 13 bases between them. The CDR3 is 14 residues long. In DNA form, the CDR3 reads TGTGCCAGCAGTTTAGCCGAGGGGGTCCAAGGCTACACCTTC. Its translation: CASSLAEGVQGYTF.

Many counts were recorded for this clonotype. This rearrangement joins TRBV29-1 to TRBJ2-1; D is uncertain. The germline V and J ends were trimmed by 6 bases and 4 bases, with 7 bases remaining between them. CDR3 size: 11 residues. Germline V gene sequence: CDR1 SQVTM, CDR2 ANQGSEA. CDR3 residues: CSVVTYNEQFF. The CDR3 DNA is TGCAGCGTCGTTACGTACAATGAGCAGTTCTTC.